The rows below give T cell receptor beta chains drawn from one sample of a study of T cells in localized non-small cell lung cancer. The repertoire was sequenced with immunoSEQ multiplex PCR; TCRdb's copy has only in-frame clones and lacks some. The sample has roughly 39,000 clones; around 79% are singletons. Sequenced here: PBMCs, sampled before any cancer treatment. The receptors stem from a woman aged 40 to 75 with stage II squamous cell lung carcinoma. The CDR3 runs from the conserved cysteine through the conserved F or W. D genes are given only for firm matches. Size tells how often a clone was seen (once, few, many) or the class of an expanded clone, and some rows leave it out.

d_call	clone_size	j_call	v_call	cdr3_nt	cdr3_aa
TRBD1	-	TRBJ2-2	TRBV7-2	TGTGCCAGCAGCTATGACAGGGGAGTCGCCGGGGAGCTGTTTTTT	CASSYDRGVAGELFF
-	-	TRBJ2-1	TRBV29-1	TGCAGCGTTGGAGATTATGAGCAGTTCTTC	CSVGDYEQFF
-	-	TRBJ1-4	TRBV20-1	TGCAGTGCTAGAGAGCAAAAACTGTTTTTT	CSAREQKLFF
-	-	TRBJ1-5	TRBV28	TGTGCCAGCACCCCCTATGGAGGGCAGGCCCCGCCGGGTTTTAGCAATCAGCCCCAGCATTTT	CASTPYGGQAPPGFSNQPQHF
-	-	TRBJ1-2	TRBV6-1	TGTGCCAGCAGTGAAACTGAGGGGCTGAGAGGCTACACCTTC	CASSETEGLRGYTF
TRBD2	-	TRBJ2-3	TRBV28	TGTGCCAGCAGTTTGAGGACTAGCGGGAGGGAACCCACAGATACGCAGTATTTT	CASSLRTSGREPTDTQYF
TRBD1	-	TRBJ1-6	TRBV7-9	TGTGCCAGCAGCTTAGGGGCAGGGGGTGTAGATTCACCCCTCCACTTT	CASSLGAGGVDSPLHF
-	-	TRBJ1-3	TRBV27	TGTGCCAGCAGTAACAACCTGGGAAACACCATATATTTT	CASSNNLGNTIYF
TRBD2	-	TRBJ2-3	TRBV29-1	TGCAGCACCGAGCGGGGCCACACAGATACGCAGTATTTT	CSTERGHTDTQYF
-	few	TRBJ1-5	TRBV19	TGTGCCAGTAGTACTCGAGAGGGGATATATCAGCCCCAGCATTTT	CASSTREGIYQPQHF
-	-	TRBJ1-1	TRBV19	TGTGCCAGTAGTATTTACGGTTTAGGGAACACTGAAGCTTTCTTT	CASSIYGLGNTEAFF
-	once	TRBJ1-5	TRBV6-5	TGTGCCAGCAGTGAATATCGAGGTCAGCCCCAGCATTTT	CASSEYRGQPQHF
-	-	TRBJ2-5	TRBV7-2	TGTGCCAGCAGCTCGGTCGGACAACAAGAGACCCAGTACTTC	CASSSVGQQETQYF
-	-	TRBJ1-2	TRBV2	TGTGCCAGCAGTGAGGTCGATTCAGCTAACTATGGCTACACCTTC	CASSEVDSANYGYTF
-	once	TRBJ1-1	TRBV5-5	TGTGCCAGCGGACAGAACACTGAAGCTTTCTTT	CASGQNTEAFF
-	few	TRBJ2-3	TRBV5-6	TGTGCCAGCAGCCCTCCCGACGGGTCACAAGATTTT	CASSPPDGSQDF
TRBD1	-	TRBJ1-5	TRBV7-8	TGTGCCAGCAGCGAAAGGACAGGGGCAGGGCCCCAGCATTTT	CASSERTGAGPQHF
-	-	TRBJ1-1	TRBV6-1	TGTGCCAGCAGTCCATCGTCCGGGGTTAACACTGAAGCTTTCTTT	CASSPSSGVNTEAFF
-	-	TRBJ1-5	TRBV27	TGTGCCAGCAGTACCCGGGACACGTTCGATCAGCCCCAGCATTTT	CASSTRDTFDQPQHF
-	medium-sized	TRBJ2-3	TRBV5-1	TGCGCCAGCAGCTTGGTGGTGCAGAGCACAGATACGCAGTATTTT	CASSLVVQSTDTQYF
TRBD1	-	TRBJ1-1	TRBV7-8	TGTGCCAGCAGCCTGTTAGGGGGCGGTCGGACTGAAGCTTTCTTT	CASSLLGGGRTEAFF
-	-	TRBJ1-5	TRBV27	TGTGCCAGCAGTTTAATGGTAGGGGGTCGGGGGCCCCAGCATTTT	CASSLMVGGRGPQHF
-	-	TRBJ2-1	TRBV11-2	TGTGCCAGCAGCTTATATAACAGCCGGCTTCACAATGAGCAGTTCTTC	CASSLYNSRLHNEQFF
-	-	TRBJ2-3	TRBV10-2	TGCGCCAGCACTACGGACACAGATACGCAGTATTTT	CASTTDTDTQYF
TRBD1	-	TRBJ2-3	TRBV5-6	TGTGCCAGCAGCTTGGTGCAGGGGGCCGCAGATACGCAGTATTTT	CASSLVQGAADTQYF
TRBD1	-	TRBJ2-5	TRBV5-4	TGTGCCAGCAGCTTCGGGACAGGGGCGAATCAACGCCAAGAGACCCAGTACTTC	CASSFGTGANQRQETQYF
-	-	TRBJ1-2	TRBV6-5	TGTGCCAGCAGTTACAGCTATGGCTACACCTTC	CASSYSYGYTF
-	-	TRBJ1-2	TRBV5-4	TGTGCCAGCAGCGTAGGGGCCGCCGAAGAGAACTATGGCTACACCTTC	CASSVGAAEENYGYTF
-	few	TRBJ1-4	TRBV5-1	TGCGCCAGCAGCCCGGCAACTAATGAAAAACTGTTTTTT	CASSPATNEKLFF
TRBD1	-	TRBJ1-1	TRBV28	TGTGCCAGCAGTCTCACACACGGACAGGGGGGCTGGGGCTTT	CASSLTHGQGGWGF
TRBD1	medium-sized	TRBJ2-6	TRBV27	TGTGCCAGCAGTTTAGGGACAGGGATCCCTGGGGCCAACGTCCTGACTTTC	CASSLGTGIPGANVLTF
-	-	TRBJ1-3	TRBV5-4	TGTGCCAGCAGCTTGGATGGAGGTGGAAACACCATATATTTT	CASSLDGGGNTIYF
TRBD2	-	TRBJ2-1	TRBV7-9	TGTGCCAGCAGCTTAGAGAGGGTGGCGGGAGTCAATGAGCAGTTCTTC	CASSLERVAGVNEQFF
TRBD1	-	TRBJ2-7	TRBV5-6	TGTGCCAGCAGCCCAACAGGGGTCCCCTACGAGCAGTACTTC	CASSPTGVPYEQYF
TRBD1	-	TRBJ2-2	TRBV9	TGTGCCACAAGGACAGGGGGAAACACCGGGGAGCTGTTTTTT	CATRTGGNTGELFF
-	-	TRBJ2-5	TRBV5-6	TGTGCCAGCAGCTTTAGGGCGGGGCAAGAGACCCAGTACTTC	CASSFRAGQETQYF
-	-	TRBJ1-1	TRBV4-1	TGCGCCAGCAGCCAAGATCTGGTACACCTGAACACTGAAGCTTTCTTT	CASSQDLVHLNTEAFF
-	-	TRBJ1-1	TRBV9	TGTGCCAGCAGCGTAGATCAGGGGCTGGGGATGAACACTGAAGCTTTCTTT	CASSVDQGLGMNTEAFF
-	-	TRBJ1-5	TRBV7-6	TGTGCCAGCAGCCCCGAATTGATAGGGGCCAATCAGCCCCAGCATTTT	CASSPELIGANQPQHF
TRBD1	-	TRBJ2-7	TRBV7-2	TGTGCCAGCAGCCGATTTAGCGGACAGGGGCAACCCTACGAGCAGTACTTC	CASSRFSGQGQPYEQYF
TRBD2	-	TRBJ2-1	TRBV5-1	TGCGCCAGCCATCTCCTAGCGGGGGATTACAATGAGCAGTTCTTC	CASHLLAGDYNEQFF
-	-	TRBJ2-7	TRBV27	TGTGCCAGCAGTTTATTCACCCCCGGGACTCTAACTTTAGGGGAGCAGTACTTC	CASSLFTPGTLTLGEQYF
TRBD1	-	TRBJ1-4	TRBV5-4	TGTGCCAGCAGCTTCGGACAGGGTGCAACTAATGAAAAACTGTTTTTT	CASSFGQGATNEKLFF
-	few	TRBJ2-1	TRBV27	TGTGCCAGCAGTTTAGATGTTCTAAATGAGCAGTTCTTC	CASSLDVLNEQFF
TRBD1	-	TRBJ1-6	TRBV28	TGTGCCAGCAGTTTAAGGCAGGGGGATTCACCCCTCCACTTT	CASSLRQGDSPLHF
-	few	TRBJ2-7	TRBV2	TGTGCCAGCAGTATAAACGAGCAGTACTTC	CASSINEQYF
-	-	TRBJ2-5	TRBV4-2	TGTGCCAGCAGCCAAGTCCAGGGGAGGGAGACCCAGTACTTC	CASSQVQGRETQYF